The source of this T cell receptor (beta chain) is a study of blood T cell repertoires in COVID-19. Turning to the study itself: Some COVID-19 samples were acute and others convalescent; all came from the United States, Italy and Spain. Nucleic acid was either cDNA or gDNA, and it came from T cells, B-cell-depleted T cells, or PBMCs.

In the original workflow: Estimates of nucleated cell counts were drawn from the amplification of reference gene primers. Assay used: immunoSEQ multiplex PCR; TCRdb lists only in-frame clones, some missing. V, J and clone size are those of that table, while D and trimming were read from the DNA. This table holds roughly 50,000 clones, more than 75% found once. The clonotype was recovered from a man aged 65-85 years with acute or convalescent COVID-19. Sequencing was performed on peripheral blood.

The CDR3, as DNA: TGTGCCAGCAGCTCTAATCAAGAGACCCAGTACTTC. Protein sequence: CASSSNQETQYF. This chain connects TRBV11-2 to TRBJ2-5; D not certain. Germline V gene data show CDR1 as SGHAT and CDR2 as FQNNGV. Deletions cut 4 bases from V and 2 bases from J, with 5 bases between. CDR3 length: 12 amino acids.